This T cell receptor (beta chain) is drawn from a study of CD8+CD57+ T cells in acquired aplastic anemia. Study-wide background: Sorted CD4+ and CD8+ cells yielded DNA averaging about 2.9 ug. Healthy donor CD4+ samples were sequenced to a depth that averaged roughly 10 million reads.

Germline V gene lookup returns CDR1 SGHVS and CDR2 FQNEAQ. This CDR3 region has 13 residues. V was trimmed by 6 bases and J by 0 bases, leaving 6 bases between them. This clonotype appeared once. No antigen is known for it. TCR beta VDJ and CDR3 were profiled, and genomic DNA was the template. TCRdb itself ran the reads through MiXCR, one entry per CDR3 protein. Here the sample spans about 180,000 distinct CDR3 sequences, just over 45% being singletons. Overall study findings and caveats: Patients were compared with controls for CD8+ Simpson's diversity, and no significant difference emerged. In common between the patients and the controls were around 29 CD8+ CDR3 sequences.

The chain joins TRBV7-8 to TRBJ2-1; the D gene is possibly TRBD1 (5 bases). Sequences were obtained from sorted CD4+, CD8+, or CD8+CD57+ T cells (not recorded which) from PBMCs. The sequence derives from a human donor in good health. CDR3 coding DNA: TGTGCCAGCAGGGGGCCCTCCTACAATGAGCAGTTCTTC. It codes for CASRGPSYNEQFF.